These 19 T cell receptor beta chains were sequenced from one sample in a study of T-cell memory formation after mild COVID-19. Each CDR3 protein is one row after TCRdb ran MiXCR on the 5' RACE reads. The data hold 390,000 or so distinct CDR3 sequences, with 15% to 20% observed a single time. Material for sequencing was PBMCs or a T cell subset sorted from them (not recorded which). Receptor source: a man aged 18-30 years who had mild COVID-19 (a few samples of this study predate the infection). Cell type and time point are not known.

There are a few counts of this clonotype. The chain couples TRBV20-1 to TRBJ1-1, with D possibly TRBD1 on 5 matching bases. CDR3 length: 15 amino acids. Germline assignment: CDR1 DFQATT and CDR2 SNEGSKA (reference sequence). Trimming shortened V by 0 bases and J by 3 bases, and 14 bases separated the two germline ends. The CDR3 reads CSARDSGLGHTEAFF. CDR3 nucleotides: TGCAGTGCTAGAGATTCGGGGTTGGGGCACACTGAAGCTTTCTTT.

The chain uses TRBV3-1 and TRBJ1-2; D perhaps matches TRBD1 (6 bases). V dropped 9 bases and J dropped 2 bases, with 16 bases sitting between them. The CDR3 length is 14 residues. Germline values: CDR1 LGHDT, CDR2 YNNKEL (reference sequence). This CDR3 is CASGRTTGNYGYTF. The CDR3 coding sequence is TGTGCCAGTGGTCGAACGACAGGCAACTATGGCTACACCTTC.

There are many counts of this clonotype. V and J are TRBV6-2 or TRBV6-3 and TRBJ1-1; 8 nucleotides agree with TRBD1. This CDR3 comprises 14 residues. Trimming took 8 bases from V and 1 from J; bases not matched to a gene: 6. From germline, CDR1 is MNHEY and CDR2 SVGEGT. The CDR3 DNA reads TGTGCCAGCGGGACAGGTGGACGGAACACTGAAGCTTTCTTT. Its protein product is CASGTGGRNTEAFF.

This clonotype was picked up many times. The chain is built from TRBV2 and TRBJ2-1; D perhaps matches TRBD1 (6 bases). Germline V lookup: CDR1 SNHLY, CDR2 FYNNEI. V was cut by 11 bases and J by 6 bases, with 17 bases left in between. The CDR3 extends over 13 amino acids. CDR3 sequence: CAGKQGGLNEQFF. The CDR3 nucleotides are TGTGCCGGCAAACAGGGTGGGCTCAATGAGCAGTTCTTC.

V gene TRBV5-1 combines with J gene TRBJ2-3, with 8 bases matching TRBD1. This CDR3 is built from 16 residues. The V segment lost 4 bases and the J segment 2 bases; nucleotides outside the gene matches: 9. From germline, CDR1 is SGHRS and CDR2 YFSETQ. Written as DNA, the CDR3 is TGCGCCAGCAGCCCCCCCAGGGGGCGGTTCACAGATACGCAGTATTTT. It specifies CASSPPRGRFTDTQYF.

The chain links TRBV10-3 to TRBJ2-7; 8 bases line up with TRBD1. V trimming: 3 bases; J trimming: 4 bases; junction bases outside the gene matches: 8. Germline values: CDR1 ENHRY, CDR2 SYGVKD. The CDR3 is 15 amino acids. CDR3 DNA: TGTGCCATCAGTGACCCGGGACAGGAGCCTTACGAGCAGTACTTC. Its translation: CAISDPGQEPYEQYF.

The chain combines TRBV20-1 with TRBJ1-2; 9 bases map to TRBD1. The CDR3 covers 13 residues. Germline V gene sequence: CDR1 DFQATT, CDR2 SNEGSKA (reference sequence). V was pared by 1 base and J by 8 bases, with 5 bases of the junction left unmatched. As DNA, the CDR3 is TGCAGTGCTAGAGCAACAGGGGGCTGGGGCTACACCTTC. Protein: CSARATGGWGYTF.

This rearrangement joins TRBV12-3 or TRBV12-4 to TRBJ1-5; D is perhaps TRBD1 (6 bases). V lost 6 bases and J lost 7, with 19 bases in between. The CDR3 is 15 residues long. In DNA form, the CDR3 reads TGTGCCAGCAGCAAGCGACAGGCCCCTGGGCAGCCCCAGCATTTT. Translated, it gives CASSKRQAPGQPQHF.

This clonotype was found a few times. The chain links TRBV6-5 to TRBJ1-1; D remains unclear. The CDR3 loop spans 11 amino acids. Trimming took 6 bases from V and 5 from J, leaving 7 bases between them. CDR1 MNHEY and CDR2 SVGAGI come from the germline V gene. CDR3: CASRMSTEAFF. The CDR3 nucleotides read TGTGCCAGCAGAATGTCGACTGAAGCTTTCTTT.

This clonotype was counted only a few times. The chain carries TRBV4-1 and TRBJ2-7; the D is unclear. The V gene lost 4 bases and the J gene lost 6 bases, with 10 bases spanning the gap. This CDR3 has 12 residues. Germline V CDR1 and CDR2: MGHRA, YSYEKL. CDR3 loop: CASSPNGLEQYF. The CDR3 DNA reads as TGCGCCAGCAGCCCCAACGGGCTCGAGCAGTACTTC.

The V and J genes are TRBV5-1 and TRBJ2-5, with D possibly TRBD2 on 6 matching bases. Germline lookup yields CDR1 SGHRS and CDR2 YFSETQ. The V gene lost 4 bases and the J gene lost 3 bases, with 13 bases spanning the gap. The CDR3 length is 14 residues. The CDR3 reads CASSRLRGEETQYF. The CDR3 DNA follows: TGCGCCAGCAGCCGGCTGCGGGGAGAAGAGACCCAGTACTTC. Full variable domain (outside the CDR3, taken from reference TRBV5-1 and TRBJ2-5): KAGVTQTPRYLIKTRGQQVTLSCSPISGHRSVSWYQQTPGQGLQFLFEYFSETQRNKGNFPGRFSGRQFSNSRSEMNVSTLELGDSALYLCASSRLRGEETQYFGPGTRLLVL.

This clonotype was recorded a few times. The chain employs TRBV12-3 or TRBV12-4 and TRBJ1-2, with 11 nucleotides matching TRBD1. The CDR3 sequence is 16 residues long. Losses at the gene ends were 5 bases for V and 8 bases for J; bases not matched to a gene: 13. In DNA, the CDR3 is TGTGCCAGCAGTCGGACAGGGGGCTTTTCCCGTCGGGGCTACACCTTC. This translates into CASSRTGGFSRRGYTF.

This clonotype was detected only a few times. For the CDR3, the DNA is TGTGCCAGCCCCCCGACGGCGAACACTGAAGCTTTCTTT. This encodes CASPPTANTEAFF. This chain joins TRBV7-9 and TRBJ1-1; D gene unclear. The CDR3 consists of 13 residues. Trimming shortened V by 8 bases and J by 1 base, and 11 bases separated the two germline ends. CDR1 is SEHNR and CDR2 is FQNEAQ in the germline V gene (reference sequence).

The rearrangement joins TRBV7-9 to TRBJ1-5, with D unresolved. There are 16 residues in the CDR3. V dropped 2 bases and J dropped 1 base, with 12 bases sitting between them. CDR1 and CDR2 from the germline V gene are SEHNR and FQNEAQ (reference sequence). The CDR3 loop is CASSLSRVDSNQPQHF. The CDR3 DNA sequence: TGTGCCAGCAGCTTATCAAGGGTGGACAGCAATCAGCCCCAGCATTTT.

This clonotype came up a few times. This rearrangement joins TRBV18 to TRBJ2-4, with 7 nucleotides matching TRBD1. Germline trimming cut 6 bases from V and 5 bases from J; bases unmatched to any gene: 7. From germline, CDR1 is KGHSH and CDR2 LQKENI. CDR3 length equals 14 residues. This CDR3 is CASSGWDSENIQYF. The CDR3, as DNA: TGTGCCAGCTCCGGGTGGGACAGTGAAAACATTCAGTACTTC. Full variable domain (rest looked up from reference TRBV18 and TRBJ2-4): NAGVMQNPRHLVRRRGQEARLRCSPMKGHSHVYWYRQLPEEGLKFMVYLQKENIIDESGMPKERFSAEFPKEGPSILRIQQVVRGDSAAYFCASSGWDSENIQYFGAGTRLSVL.

This clonotype showed up many times. The V and J genes are TRBV5-1 and TRBJ1-6; 8 nucleotides line up with TRBD1. The germline CDR1 and CDR2 sequences are SGHRS and YFSETQ. J gave up 7 bases and V 4 bases, and 4 bases lay outside the gene matches. This CDR3 contains 14 residues. The DNA of the CDR3 is TGCGCCAGCAGCATAGACAGGGGAAATTCACCCCTCCACTTT. This sequence encodes CASSIDRGNSPLHF.

This clonotype was seen many times. The chain recombines TRBV7-2 with TRBJ1-1; tentatively, D is TRBD1 (5 bases). The CDR3 runs to 16 residues. Germline V CDR1 and CDR2: SGHTA, FQGNSA. Trimming took off 5 bases at V and 0 bases at J, with 16 bases between the two ends. CDR3 in DNA: TGTGCCAGCAGCCCCGGCAGGGCCCCACTGAACACTGAAGCTTTCTTT. It specifies CASSPGRAPLNTEAFF.

The chain employs TRBV4-2 and TRBJ2-3; tentatively, D is TRBD1 (5 bases). Trimming shortened V by 3 bases and J by 1 base, and 11 bases separated the two germline ends. Germline V gives CDR1 LGHNA, CDR2 YNFKEQ. This CDR3 spans 15 amino acids. The CDR3: CASSQQGGRTDTQYF. Written as DNA, the CDR3 is TGTGCCAGCAGCCAGCAGGGTGGGCGCACAGATACGCAGTATTTT.

This rearrangement joins TRBV2 to TRBJ1-2, with a possible D match to TRBD1 (5 bases). CDR1 is SNHLY and CDR2 is FYNNEI in the germline V gene. Between the trimmed V and J ends, which lost 1 base and 0 bases, there was a span of 6 bases. The CDR3 contains 14 residues. The CDR3 sequence: CASSEDRTNYGYTF. DNA of the CDR3: TGTGCCAGCAGTGAAGACAGGACTAACTATGGCTACACCTTC. Using reference TRBV2 and TRBJ1-2 for the parts outside the CDR3, the full variable domain is EPEVTQTPSHQVTQMGQEVILRCVPISNHLYFYWYRQILGQKVEFLVSFYNNEISEKSEIFDDQFSVERPDGSNFTLKIRSTKLEDSAMYFCASSEDRTNYGYTFGSGTRLTVV.